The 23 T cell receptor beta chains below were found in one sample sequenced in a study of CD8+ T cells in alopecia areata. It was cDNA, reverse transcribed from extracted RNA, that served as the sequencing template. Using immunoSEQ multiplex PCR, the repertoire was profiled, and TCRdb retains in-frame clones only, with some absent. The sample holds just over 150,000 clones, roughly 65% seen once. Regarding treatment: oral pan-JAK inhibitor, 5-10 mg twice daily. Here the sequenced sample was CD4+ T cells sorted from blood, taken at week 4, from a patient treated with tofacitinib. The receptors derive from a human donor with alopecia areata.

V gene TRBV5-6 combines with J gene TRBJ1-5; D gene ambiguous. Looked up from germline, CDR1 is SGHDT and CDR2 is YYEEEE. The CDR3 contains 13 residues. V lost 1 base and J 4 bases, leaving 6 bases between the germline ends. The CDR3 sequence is CASSLRRNQPQHF. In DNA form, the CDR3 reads TGTGCCAGCAGCTTGCGTAGAAATCAGCCCCAGCATTTT.

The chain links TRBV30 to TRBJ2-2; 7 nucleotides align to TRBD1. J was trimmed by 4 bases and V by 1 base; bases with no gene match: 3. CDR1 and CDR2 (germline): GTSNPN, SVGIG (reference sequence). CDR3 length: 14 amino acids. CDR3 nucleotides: TGTGCCTGGAGTGCAGACAGGGTCACCGGGGAGCTGTTTTTT. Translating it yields CAWSADRVTGELFF.

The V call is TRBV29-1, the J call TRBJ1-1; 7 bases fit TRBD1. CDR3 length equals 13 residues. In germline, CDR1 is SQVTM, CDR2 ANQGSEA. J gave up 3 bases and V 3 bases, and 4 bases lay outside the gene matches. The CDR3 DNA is TGCAGCGTTGAGGGAAGGGGGCACACTGAAGCTTTCTTT. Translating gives CSVEGRGHTEAFF.

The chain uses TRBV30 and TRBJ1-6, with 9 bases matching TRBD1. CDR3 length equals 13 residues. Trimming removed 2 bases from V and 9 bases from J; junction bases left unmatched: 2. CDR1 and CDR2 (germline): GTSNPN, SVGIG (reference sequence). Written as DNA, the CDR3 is TGTGCCTGGAGTAAGGACAGGGGTTCACCCCTCCACTTT. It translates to CAWSKDRGSPLHF.

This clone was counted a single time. The CDR3 reads CAWSVDGQRGYTF. The DNA for the CDR3 is TGTGCCTGGAGTGTAGATGGCCAACGTGGCTACACCTTC. This rearrangement joins TRBV30 to TRBJ1-2; D not certain. CDR3 length equals 13 residues. Trimming cost V 0 bases and J 7 bases, with 12 bases left between them. Germline V lookup: CDR1 GTSNPN, CDR2 SVGIG (reference sequence). The complete variable domain, with remaining parts taken from reference TRBV30 and TRBJ1-2, reads SQTIHQWPATLVQPVGSPLSLECTVEGTSNPNLYWYRQAAGRGLQLLFYSVGIGQISSEVPQNLSASRPQDRQFILSSKKLLLSDSGFYLCAWSVDGQRGYTFGSGTRLTVV.

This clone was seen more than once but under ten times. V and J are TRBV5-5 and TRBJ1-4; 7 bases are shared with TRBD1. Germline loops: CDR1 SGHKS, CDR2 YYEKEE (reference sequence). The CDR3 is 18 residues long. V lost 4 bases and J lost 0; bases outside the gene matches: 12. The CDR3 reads CASSIFGTAPSTNEKLFF. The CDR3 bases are TGTGCCAGCAGCATTTTCGGGACAGCCCCTTCAACTAATGAAAAACTGTTTTTT.

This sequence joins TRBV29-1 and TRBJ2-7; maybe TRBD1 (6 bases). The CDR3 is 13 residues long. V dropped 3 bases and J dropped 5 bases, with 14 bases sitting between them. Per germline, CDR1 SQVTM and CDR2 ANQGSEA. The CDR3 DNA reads TGCAGCGTTGACAGGGGAAAACCGCACGAGCAGTACTTC. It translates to CSVDRGKPHEQYF.

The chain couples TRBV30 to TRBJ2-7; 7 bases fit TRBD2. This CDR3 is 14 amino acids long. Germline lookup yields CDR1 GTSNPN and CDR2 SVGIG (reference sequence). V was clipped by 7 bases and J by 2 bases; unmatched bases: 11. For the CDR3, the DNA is TGTGCCTTCCGAAGGGGACTACCGGCCTACGAGCAGTACTTC. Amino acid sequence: CAFRRGLPAYEQYF.

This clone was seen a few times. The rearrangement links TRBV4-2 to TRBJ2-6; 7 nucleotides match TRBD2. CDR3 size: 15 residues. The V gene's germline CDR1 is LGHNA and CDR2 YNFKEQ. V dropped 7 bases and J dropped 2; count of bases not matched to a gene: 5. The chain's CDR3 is CASKRGTTGANVLTF. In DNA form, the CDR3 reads TGTGCCAGCAAGCGTGGGACTACTGGGGCCAACGTCCTGACTTTC.

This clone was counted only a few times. The CDR3: CAWSVEGRETQYF. The CDR3 region has the DNA TGTGCCTGGAGTGTGGAGGGTAGGGAGACCCAGTACTTC. The rearrangement links TRBV30 to TRBJ2-5; a weak D match, TRBD2 (6 bases). V shed 0 bases and J shed 5 bases, with 10 bases lying between them. The CDR3 spans 13 residues. The V gene's germline CDR1 is GTSNPN and CDR2 SVGIG (reference sequence).

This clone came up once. The CDR3 nucleotides are TGTGCCAGCAGAGATAATCGAGGGAACACTGAAGCTTTCTTT. Translating it yields CASRDNRGNTEAFF. This chain links TRBV6-5 with TRBJ1-1; no clear D gene. The CDR3 covers 14 residues. V lost 6 bases to trimming and J lost 1 base, with 12 bases between them. From germline, CDR1 is MNHEY and CDR2 SVGAGI.

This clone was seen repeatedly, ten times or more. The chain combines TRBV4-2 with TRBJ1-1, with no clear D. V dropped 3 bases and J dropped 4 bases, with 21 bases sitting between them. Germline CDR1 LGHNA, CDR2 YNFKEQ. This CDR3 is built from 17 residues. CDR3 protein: CASSQGALGLGPTEAFF. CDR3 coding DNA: TGTGCCAGCAGCCAGGGTGCATTGGGCCTCGGCCCCACTGAAGCTTTCTTT.

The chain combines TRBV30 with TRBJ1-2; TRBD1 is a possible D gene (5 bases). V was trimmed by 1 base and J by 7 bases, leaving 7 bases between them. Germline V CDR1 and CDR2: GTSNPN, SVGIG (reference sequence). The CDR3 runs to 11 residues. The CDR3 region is CAWSAGTGYTF. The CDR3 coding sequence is TGTGCCTGGAGTGCAGGGACTGGCTACACCTTC.

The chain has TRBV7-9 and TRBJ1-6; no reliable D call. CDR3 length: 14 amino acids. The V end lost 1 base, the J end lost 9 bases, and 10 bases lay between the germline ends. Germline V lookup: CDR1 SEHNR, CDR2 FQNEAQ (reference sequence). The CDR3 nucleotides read TGTGCCAGCAGCTTAGTGCCATTTATTTCACCCCTCCACTTT. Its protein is CASSLVPFISPLHF.

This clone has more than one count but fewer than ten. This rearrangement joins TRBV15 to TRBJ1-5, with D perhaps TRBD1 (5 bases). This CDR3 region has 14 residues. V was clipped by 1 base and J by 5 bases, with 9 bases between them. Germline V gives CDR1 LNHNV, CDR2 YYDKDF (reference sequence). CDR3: CATSRVRGDQPQHF. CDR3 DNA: TGTGCCACCAGCAGAGTCAGAGGGGATCAGCCCCAGCATTTT.

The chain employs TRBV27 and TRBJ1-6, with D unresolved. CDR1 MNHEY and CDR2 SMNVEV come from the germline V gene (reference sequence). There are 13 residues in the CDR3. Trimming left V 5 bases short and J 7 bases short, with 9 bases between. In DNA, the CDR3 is TGTGCCAGCAGTCCTAGGATCAATTCACCCCTCCACTTT. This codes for CASSPRINSPLHF.

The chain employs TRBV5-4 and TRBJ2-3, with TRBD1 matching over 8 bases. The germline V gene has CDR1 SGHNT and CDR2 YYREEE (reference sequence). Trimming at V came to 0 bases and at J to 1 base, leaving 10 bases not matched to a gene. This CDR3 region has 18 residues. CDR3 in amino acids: CASSLVGRGPHGTDTQYF. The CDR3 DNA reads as TGTGCCAGCAGCTTGGTTGGCAGGGGGCCGCATGGCACAGATACGCAGTATTTT.

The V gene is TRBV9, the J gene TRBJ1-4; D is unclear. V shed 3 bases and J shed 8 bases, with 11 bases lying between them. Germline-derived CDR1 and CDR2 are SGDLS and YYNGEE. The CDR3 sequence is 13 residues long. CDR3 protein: CASSAYSGEKLFF. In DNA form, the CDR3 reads TGTGCCAGCAGCGCCTACAGTGGGGAAAAACTGTTTTTT.

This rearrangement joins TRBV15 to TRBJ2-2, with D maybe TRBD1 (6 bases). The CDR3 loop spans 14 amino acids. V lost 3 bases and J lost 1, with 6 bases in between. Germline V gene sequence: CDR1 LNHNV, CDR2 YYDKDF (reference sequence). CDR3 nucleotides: TGTGCCACCAGCAGGGACAGGAACACCGGGGAGCTGTTTTTT. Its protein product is CATSRDRNTGELFF.

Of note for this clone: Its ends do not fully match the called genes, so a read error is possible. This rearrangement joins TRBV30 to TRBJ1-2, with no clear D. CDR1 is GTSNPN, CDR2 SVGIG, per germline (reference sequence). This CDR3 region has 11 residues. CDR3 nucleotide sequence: TGTGCCTGGCATCGGACGTCTAATGGCGCCTTC. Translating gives CAWHRTSNGAF.

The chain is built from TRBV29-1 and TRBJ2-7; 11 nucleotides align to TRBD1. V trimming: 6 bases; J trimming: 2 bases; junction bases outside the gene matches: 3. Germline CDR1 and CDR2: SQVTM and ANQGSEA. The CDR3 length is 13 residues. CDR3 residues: CSVWTGGPYEQYF. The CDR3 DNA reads TGCAGCGTCTGGACAGGGGGCCCCTACGAGCAGTACTTC.

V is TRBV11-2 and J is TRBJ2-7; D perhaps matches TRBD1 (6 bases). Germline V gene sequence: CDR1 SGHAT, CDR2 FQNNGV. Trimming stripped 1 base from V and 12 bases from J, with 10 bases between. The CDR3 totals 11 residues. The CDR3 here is CASSLAGRGYF. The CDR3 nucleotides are TGTGCCAGCAGCTTAGCCGGCAGGGGGTACTTC.

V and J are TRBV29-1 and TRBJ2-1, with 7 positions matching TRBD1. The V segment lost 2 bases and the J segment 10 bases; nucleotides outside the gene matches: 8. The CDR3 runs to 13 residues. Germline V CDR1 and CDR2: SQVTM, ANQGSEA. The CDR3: CSVEPTGVLEQFF. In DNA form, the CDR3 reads TGCAGCGTTGAACCAACAGGGGTACTAGAGCAGTTCTTC.